A single sample gave rise to the 26 T cell receptor beta chains below, sequenced in a study of T cells after yellow fever vaccination (dated by TCRdb to between 2018 and 2021). The treatment or condition tag for this specimen amounts to: live attenuated yellow fever vaccine strain. The method behind the library was 5' RACE. Sequencing was performed on an Illumina HiSeq 2500. The raw public reads went through TCRdb reprocessing: fastp at Q25, MiXCR clone calling, in-frame beta chains kept. Rows are combined by CDR3 protein, so each entry shows the most common genes and DNA. The sample has 4,500 to 5,000 distinct CDR3 sequences on record, less than 9.5% of them singletons. The ten largest make up about three fifths of the sample. The starting material was PBMCs, either bulk or a sorted T-cell subset (CD4+, CD8+, memory, or dextramer-sorted; not recorded which), obtained roughly 46 days after the first yellow fever vaccination. These TCRs come from a man aged 18 to 30 who received the YFV17D yellow fever vaccine.

This clonotype showed up just a few times. This chain links TRBV7-3 with TRBJ2-2; possibly TRBD1 for D (5 bases). The CDR3 spans 12 residues. The V gene's germline CDR1 is SGHTA and CDR2 FQGTGA. V was clipped by 6 bases and J by 9 bases, with 11 bases between them. In DNA form, the CDR3 reads TGTGCCAGCAGTAAGGGGAACAGGGAGCTGTTTTTT. Its protein product is CASSKGNRELFF. The whole variable domain, filled in from reference TRBV7-3 and TRBJ2-2, reads GAGVSQTPSNKVTEKGKYVELRCDPISGHTALYWYRQSLGQGPEFLIYFQGTGAADDSGLPNDRFFAVRPEGSVSTLKIQRTERGDSAVYLCASSKGNRELFFGEGSRLTVL.

The sample holds many counts of this clonotype. The V and J genes are TRBV27 and TRBJ1-5; D gene uncertain. CDR1 is MNHEY, CDR2 SMNVEV, per germline (reference sequence). This CDR3 is 14 amino acids long. Between the trimmed V and J ends, which lost 2 bases and 0 bases, there was a span of 5 bases. The CDR3 nucleotides are TGTGCCAGCAGTTTAAGGGATAGCAATCAGCCCCAGCATTTT. Translated, it gives CASSLRDSNQPQHF.

The chain has TRBV13 and TRBJ2-1; the match to TRBD2 covers 10 bases. CDR3 length: 15 residues. V was pared by 5 bases and J by 4 bases, with 5 bases of the junction left unmatched. Germline V lookup: CDR1 PRHDT, CDR2 FYEKMQ (reference sequence). This chain's CDR3 is CASSLGTSVYNEQFF. The CDR3 DNA reads as TGTGCCAGCAGCCTCGGGACTAGCGTTTACAATGAGCAGTTCTTC. The variable domain in full, completed from reference TRBV13 and TRBJ2-1, reads AAGVIQSPRHLIKEKRETATLKCYPIPRHDTVYWYQQGPGQDPQFLISFYEKMQSDKGSIPDRFSAQQFSDYHSELNMSSLELGDSALYFCASSLGTSVYNEQFFGPGTRLTVL.

In regard to this clonotype: Because the CDR3 is missing its conserved closing phenylalanine or tryptophan, this is likely a read error. The limits of the CDR3 on the DNA are not certain, so only TCRdb's listed CDR3 is given. The V call is TRBV5-1, the J call TRBJ2-5; the table assigns TRBD2, which was not confirmed against the DNA. The germline CDR1 and CDR2 sequences are SGHRS and YFSETQ. Ends included, the CDR3 has 15 residues. CDR3 sequence: CAIAPYPGTRRLTLL.

Only a few counts were recorded for this clonotype. The chain combines TRBV2 with TRBJ2-7; 7 bases are a match to TRBD2. CDR3 size: 15 residues. J was trimmed by 0 bases and V by 2 bases; bases with no gene match: 4. Germline lookup yields CDR1 SNHLY and CDR2 FYNNEI. CDR3 in DNA: TGTGCCAGCAGTGAATGGGGGGGGAGCTCCTACGAGCAGTACTTC. Translation gives CASSEWGGSSYEQYF.

This clonotype was seen at least ten times. The CDR3 region has the DNA TGTGCCAGCAGTTACTACAGAAATTCACCCCTCCACTTT. It encodes CASSYYRNSPLHF. J is TRBJ1-6 and V is TRBV6-5, with D unresolved. V was shortened by 1 base and J by 7 bases, with 5 bases between the two germline ends. This CDR3 is built from 13 residues. Germline CDR1 is MNHEY and CDR2 is SVGAGI.

This clonotype was recorded many times. The V and J genes are TRBV3-1 and TRBJ2-1; D remains unclear. Trimming stripped 1 base from V and 9 bases from J, with 13 bases between. CDR1 LGHDT and CDR2 YNNKEL come from the germline V gene (reference sequence). The CDR3 sequence is 14 residues long. The CDR3: CASSQAAGLGEQFF. CDR3 in DNA: TGTGCCAGCAGCCAAGCGGCAGGTCTAGGTGAGCAGTTCTTC.

At least ten counts were recorded for this clonotype. The chain carries TRBV9 and TRBJ2-1; D is perhaps TRBD1 (5 bases). The CDR3 length is 15 residues. Germline V CDR1 and CDR2: SGDLS, YYNGEE. V was cut by 3 bases and J by 6 bases, with 16 bases left in between. The CDR3 reads CASSAGAQPVNEQFF. CDR3 coding DNA: TGTGCCAGCAGCGCTGGGGCACAACCGGTCAATGAGCAGTTCTTC.

In this sample, this clonotype turned up many times. J is TRBJ2-1 and V is TRBV6-2 or TRBV6-3, with D perhaps TRBD2 (6 bases). Germline V lookup: CDR1 MNHEY, CDR2 SVGEGT. This CDR3 contains 14 residues. Trimming stripped 0 bases from V and 7 bases from J, with 10 bases between. In DNA, the CDR3 is TGTGCCAGCAGTTACTCCTCAGGAGGGAATGAGCAGTTCTTC. Protein sequence: CASSYSSGGNEQFF.

This clonotype occurred many times. This chain links TRBV25-1 with TRBJ1-2; no definite D call. The CDR3 is made up of 12 amino acids. Germline-derived CDR1 and CDR2 are MGHDK and SYGVNS. V lost 3 bases and J 8 bases, leaving 10 bases between the germline ends. As DNA, the CDR3 is TGTGCCAGCAGTGAGCACGGCAGAGGCTACACCTTC. Amino acids: CASSEHGRGYTF.

This clonotype rates as medium-sized. The chain recombines TRBV20-1 with TRBJ1-4; unclear D gene. Between the trimmed V and J ends, which lost 5 bases and 3 bases, there was a span of 10 bases. Germline V gives CDR1 DFQATT, CDR2 SNEGSKA (reference sequence). There are 13 residues in the CDR3. This chain's CDR3 is CSAAVSANEKLFF. The CDR3 DNA follows: TGCAGTGCTGCGGTCTCGGCTAATGAAAAACTGTTTTTT.

By its share, this clonotype is medium-sized. In nucleotides, the CDR3 is TGTGCCAGCGAGGGGAATAACTATGGCTACACCTTC. Amino acids: CASEGNNYGYTF. V and J are TRBV2 and TRBJ1-2; a possible D gene is TRBD1 (5 bases). V lost 8 bases and J lost 1, with 8 bases in between. The CDR3 is made up of 12 amino acids. Germline lookup yields CDR1 SNHLY and CDR2 FYNNEI.

This clonotype was detected ten times or more. The chain uses TRBV5-1 and TRBJ2-7; TRBD1 matches 8 bases. Germline loops: CDR1 SGHRS, CDR2 YFSETQ. This CDR3 is built from 15 residues. J was trimmed by 3 bases and V by 0 bases; bases with no gene match: 5. This CDR3 is CASSLGGQGHYEQYV. CDR3 bases: TGCGCCAGCAGCTTGGGTGGACAGGGCCACTACGAGCAGTACGTC.

This chain uses TRBV5-6 with TRBJ2-7; D is uncertain. Trimming stripped 1 base from V and 3 bases from J, with 17 bases between. The CDR3 loop spans 16 amino acids. CDR1 and CDR2 from the germline V gene are SGHDT and YYEEEE. In DNA form, the CDR3 reads TGTGCCAGCAGCTTGTGGGCCTGGGGATTGCGCTACGAGCAGTACGTC. This translates into CASSLWAWGLRYEQYV.

This clonotype came up many times. This chain uses TRBV28 with TRBJ2-5; TRBD2 might be the D (5 bases). The germline CDR1 and CDR2 sequences are MDHEN and SYDVKM. The CDR3 is 14 amino acids. V was shortened by 5 bases and J by 4 bases, with 14 bases between the two germline ends. This chain's CDR3 is CASSPLRARETQYF. The CDR3 nucleotides are TGTGCCAGCAGTCCTCTGAGGGCAAGAGAGACCCAGTACTTC.

This clonotype showed up many times. This chain connects TRBV5-4 to TRBJ1-2, with D tentatively TRBD1 (6 bases). The CDR3 loop spans 14 amino acids. Trimming removed 2 bases at V and 8 bases at J, with 16 bases between. The germline V gene has CDR1 SGHNT and CDR2 YYREEE (reference sequence). For the CDR3, the DNA is TGTGCCAGCAGCTTATTCTTCAGGGGTTCCGGCTACACCTTC. It yields the protein CASSLFFRGSGYTF.

This clonotype was detected ten times or more. The genes are TRBV6-5 and TRBJ2-7; 9 bases align to TRBD1. The CDR3 loop spans 15 amino acids. Germline CDR1 MNHEY, CDR2 SVGAGI. J was trimmed by 5 bases and V by 5 bases; bases with no gene match: 10. The CDR3 loop reads CASSRMGTGLDEQYF. Written as DNA, the CDR3 is TGTGCCAGCAGTCGGATGGGGACAGGGCTGGACGAGCAGTACTTC.

This clonotype was picked up many times. The V gene is TRBV20-1, the J gene TRBJ2-7, with 11 bases fitting TRBD2. Per germline, CDR1 DFQATT and CDR2 SNEGSKA (reference sequence). CDR3 length equals 13 residues. The V gene end was trimmed by 4 bases and the J gene end by 6 bases; junction bases not matched to a gene: 5. CDR3 protein: CSATGLAVPEQYF. Here the CDR3 DNA reads TGCAGTGCTACGGGACTAGCGGTCCCCGAGCAGTACTTC.

This clonotype was detected many times. The rearrangement links TRBV4-3 to TRBJ2-3; the D gene is possibly TRBD1 (5 bases). Germline lookup yields CDR1 LGHNA and CDR2 YSLEER. The CDR3 is made up of 17 amino acids. Trimming shortened V by 0 bases and J by 5 bases, and 18 bases separated the two germline ends. The CDR3 region is CASSQESVARAGDTQYF. Here the CDR3 DNA reads TGCGCCAGCAGCCAAGAATCGGTCGCCAGGGCAGGAGATACGCAGTATTTT.

This clonotype was counted at least ten times. The rearrangement joins TRBV6-5 to TRBJ2-1; the match to TRBD2 covers 14 bases. J gave up 4 bases and V 1 base, and 3 bases lay outside the gene matches. The germline V gene encodes CDR1 MNHEY and CDR2 SVGAGI. The CDR3 spans 17 residues. Written as DNA, the CDR3 is TGTGCCAGCAGTTACTGGGGGACTAGCGGGGGTTACAATGAGCAGTTCTTC. The encoded protein is CASSYWGTSGGYNEQFF.

This clonotype has at least ten counts. J is TRBJ2-7 and V is TRBV15; the D gene is possibly TRBD1 (5 bases). Deletions cut 5 bases from V and 1 base from J, with 12 bases between. There are 14 residues in the CDR3. The germline V gene has CDR1 LNHNV and CDR2 YYDKDF (reference sequence). CDR3 sequence: CATSSWQGSYEQYV. CDR3 DNA: TGTGCCACCAGCTCTTGGCAGGGATCCTACGAGCAGTACGTC.

This clonotype came up many times. The chain links TRBV6-5 to TRBJ2-1, with 9 bases fitting TRBD2. Germline CDR1 and CDR2: MNHEY and SVGAGI. CDR3 length: 16 amino acids. With 4 bases clipped from V and 12 bases from J, the junction kept 16 bases outside the gene matches. The DNA of the CDR3 is TGTGCCAGCAGTTCGTTTTTAGCGGGGGTTACGCGTGGGCAGTTCTTC. Translated: CASSSFLAGVTRGQFF.

This clonotype was counted at least ten times. This chain links TRBV25-1 with TRBJ2-1; D is possibly TRBD2 (5 bases). With 2 bases removed from V and 5 bases from J, the gap between germline ends came to 10 bases. The CDR3 is 14 residues long. Germline V gene sequence: CDR1 MGHDK, CDR2 SYGVNS. The CDR3 DNA sequence: TGTGCCAGCAGTGAAGTGGACTTAGACAATGAGCAGTTCTTC. Its translation is CASSEVDLDNEQFF.

This clonotype was detected many times. The chain uses TRBV24-1 and TRBJ2-3; 9 bases line up with TRBD1. V trimming: 3 bases; J trimming: 5 bases; junction bases outside the gene matches: 8. Germline CDR1 is KGHDR and CDR2 is SFDVKD. The length of the CDR3 is 16 residues. As DNA, the CDR3 is TGTGCCACCAGTGATCCGACAGGGGGAAGAGAAGATACGCAGTATTTT. Protein sequence: CATSDPTGGREDTQYF.

This clonotype was detected ten times or more. V gene TRBV4-3 combines with J gene TRBJ2-2; unclear D gene. The CDR3 extends over 15 amino acids. Trimming shortened V by 3 bases and J by 0 bases, and 8 bases separated the two germline ends. Germline V gene data show CDR1 as LGHNA and CDR2 as YSLEER. The CDR3 loop is CASSQVSTNTGELFF. The CDR3 DNA reads TGCGCCAGCAGCCAGGTGTCCACGAACACCGGGGAGCTGTTTTTT.

The gene calls are TRBV7-9 and TRBJ2-7; no clear D. Germline values: CDR1 SEHNR, CDR2 FQNEAQ (reference sequence). Trimming removed 5 bases at V and 5 bases at J, with 13 bases between. The CDR3 sequence is 13 residues long. CDR3 sequence reads: CASSAGPRDEQYF. The CDR3 region has the DNA TGTGCCAGCAGCGCCGGGCCCCGGGACGAGCAGTACTTC. Full variable domain (missing parts from reference TRBV7-9 and TRBJ2-7): DTGVSQNPRHKITKRGQNVTFRCDPISEHNRLYWYRQTLGQGPEFLTYFQNEAQLEKSRLLSDRFSAERPKGSFSTLEIQRTEQGDSAMYLCASSAGPRDEQYFGPGTRLTVT.